This passage covers 20 T cell receptor beta chains from one sample sequenced in a study of T cell repertoires in cytomegalovirus infection. TCRdb reanalysed the reads using MiXCR and keeps one entry per CDR3 protein. The sample contains 250,000 to 300,000 distinct CDR3 sequences, around 25% of which appear only once. The sequenced material came from PBMCs. Source of these receptors: a human donor in good health (CMV status not recorded). Some clones in this sample may be carry-over from other donors' samples.

The gene calls are TRBV2 and TRBJ1-4, with TRBD1 as a possible D gene (5 bases). The CDR3 is 14 residues long. V dropped 4 bases and J dropped 7 bases, with 13 bases sitting between them. CDR1 SNHLY and CDR2 FYNNEI come from the germline V gene. The CDR3 region has the DNA TGTGCCAGCAGTGGGGACGATACATTTGAAAAACTGTTTTTT. Translation: CASSGDDTFEKLFF.

This clonotype was picked up a small number of times. The chain is built from TRBV5-6 and TRBJ1-1, with D possibly matching TRBD1 (6 bases). Looked up from germline, CDR1 is SGHDT and CDR2 is YYEEEE. The V and J ends lost 0 bases and 6 bases respectively, with 12 bases between them. CDR3 length: 14 amino acids. CDR3 protein: CASSLVQGMAEAFF. The CDR3 DNA is TGTGCCAGCAGCTTGGTGCAGGGGATGGCTGAAGCTTTCTTT.

This clonotype was seen at least ten times. The CDR3 sequence: CASGLSQVYPDTQYF. The CDR3 DNA sequence: TGTGCTAGTGGTTTGTCCCAAGTCTATCCAGATACGCAGTATTTT. The V call is TRBV12-5, the J call TRBJ2-3; unclear D gene. This CDR3 spans 15 amino acids. CDR1 is LGHNT, CDR2 FRNRAP, per germline. With 2 bases removed from V and 4 bases from J, the gap between germline ends came to 13 bases.

The gene calls are TRBV11-3 and TRBJ2-4, with D possibly matching TRBD2 (5 bases). The CDR3 has 15 amino acids. Trimming removed 2 bases from V and 1 base from J, with 9 bases in between. In germline, CDR1 is SGHNT, CDR2 YENEEA. As DNA, the CDR3 is TGTGCCAGCAGCTTACGGACTGATGCCAAAAACATTCAGTACTTC. It is translated as CASSLRTDAKNIQYF. The full variable domain, rest sourced from reference TRBV11-3 and TRBJ2-4, is EAGVVQSPRYKIIEKKQPVAFWCNPISGHNTLYWYLQNLGQGPELLIRYENEEAVDDSQLPKDRFSAERLKGVDSTLKIQPAELGDSAVYLCASSLRTDAKNIQYFGAGTRLSVL.

The rearrangement joins TRBV5-4 to TRBJ2-5; D is perhaps TRBD2 (6 bases). Per germline, CDR1 SGHNT and CDR2 YYREEE (reference sequence). Deletions cut 4 bases from V and 5 bases from J, with 15 bases between. This CDR3 has 14 residues. In DNA form, the CDR3 reads TGTGCCAGCAGCCCGGGGCTAGCGAGGGAGACCCAGTACTTC. It specifies CASSPGLARETQYF.

This clonotype was recorded many times. This chain joins TRBV7-2 and TRBJ2-5; D is possibly TRBD2 (5 bases). CDR1 is SGHTA, CDR2 FQGNSA, per germline. This CDR3 is built from 15 residues. Trimming stripped 2 bases from V and 2 bases from J, with 12 bases between. The CDR3 nucleotides are TGTGCCAGCAGCTTACCCGGGGTGGGGCAAGAGACCCAGTACTTC. It yields the protein CASSLPGVGQETQYF.

This clonotype was detected only a few times. The chain has TRBV5-1 and TRBJ2-1, with no clear D. The V end was cut by 4 bases, the J end by 5 bases, with 10 bases between. The CDR3 totals 13 residues. The germline V gene has CDR1 SGHRS and CDR2 YFSETQ. CDR3 DNA sequence: TGCGCCAGCAGCGGAAACAGCGACAATGAGCAGTTCTTC. It specifies CASSGNSDNEQFF.

This clonotype has just a few counts. The chain links TRBV24-1 to TRBJ2-6; D unclear. V was pared by 7 bases and J by 4 bases, with 4 bases between. The germline V gene has CDR1 KGHDR and CDR2 SFDVKD. CDR3 length: 12 residues. The CDR3 DNA sequence: TGTGCCACCAGCGCCGGGGCCAACGTCCTGACTTTC. Translating gives CATSAGANVLTF.

V is TRBV15 and J is TRBJ1-2; 8 bases are shared with TRBD1. Trimming took 4 bases from V and 2 from J; bases not matched to a gene: 9. The CDR3 spans 16 residues. Germline V CDR1 and CDR2: LNHNV, YYDKDF (reference sequence). This CDR3 reads CATSKGQGAQNYGYTF. The CDR3 nucleotides read TGTGCCACCAGCAAGGGGCAGGGGGCGCAGAACTATGGCTACACCTTC.

The gene calls are TRBV10-3 and TRBJ2-2; 7 bases agree with TRBD1. J was trimmed by 4 bases and V by 6 bases; bases with no gene match: 2. There are 13 residues in the CDR3. Germline CDR1 reads ENHRY; CDR2 reads SYGVKD. CDR3 sequence: CAIRGQITGELFF. The CDR3 nucleotides read TGTGCCATCAGGGGACAGATCACCGGGGAGCTGTTTTTT.

This chain links TRBV5-1 with TRBJ2-7, with 7 bases that match TRBD2. Germline V CDR1 and CDR2: SGHRS, YFSETQ. With 7 bases clipped from V and 12 bases from J, the junction kept 13 bases outside the gene matches. The CDR3 runs 12 residues. As DNA, the CDR3 is TGCGCCAGCGGGGGGGACTATGAAGTTCTGTACTTC. Translated, it gives CASGGDYEVLYF.

V is TRBV20-1 and J is TRBJ2-7; 7 nucleotides align to TRBD2. CDR3 length: 14 residues. V lost 6 bases and J lost 0; bases outside the gene matches: 8. The germline V gene has CDR1 DFQATT and CDR2 SNEGSKA (reference sequence). CDR3 loop: CSAASGAYSYEQYF. Here the CDR3 DNA reads TGCAGTGCCGCCAGCGGGGCGTACTCCTACGAGCAGTACTTC.

The chain has TRBV4-3 and TRBJ1-4; no clear D gene. Per germline, CDR1 LGHNA and CDR2 YSLEER. Trimming shortened V by 3 bases and J by 0 bases, and 5 bases separated the two germline ends. This CDR3 has 14 residues. As DNA, the CDR3 is TGCGCCAGCAGCCACGGTCCAACTAATGAAAAACTGTTTTTT. As protein: CASSHGPTNEKLFF.

This clonotype was counted only a few times. This chain uses TRBV7-9 with TRBJ2-7; 8 bases fit TRBD2. Germline assignment: CDR1 SEHNR and CDR2 FQNEAQ (reference sequence). Trimming took 2 bases from V and 4 from J; bases not matched to a gene: 10. This CDR3 contains 16 residues. CDR3 in amino acids: CASSLPGGGGIYEQYF. CDR3 bases: TGTGCCAGCAGCTTACCCGGCGGCGGGGGGATATACGAGCAGTACTTC.

The chain is built from TRBV11-2 and TRBJ2-7; D uncertain. CDR1 and CDR2 from the germline V gene are SGHAT and FQNNGV. V lost 5 bases, J lost 7 bases, and 6 bases lay in between. The CDR3 is made up of 10 amino acids. As DNA, the CDR3 is TGTGCCAGCAGCCGTCTAGAGCAGTACTTC. Its protein product is CASSRLEQYF.

This clonotype has a count of ten or more. The V gene is TRBV7-2, the J gene TRBJ2-1; 7 bases align to TRBD2. Looked up from germline, CDR1 is SGHTA and CDR2 is FQGNSA. Unmatched junction bases numbered 9, after V lost 3 bases and J lost 7 bases. The CDR3 runs 15 residues. CDR3 amino acids: CASSFQGGDGNEQFF. CDR3 DNA: TGTGCCAGCAGCTTCCAGGGAGGGGACGGGAATGAGCAGTTCTTC.

Concerning this clonotype itself: A much larger clonotype is one base distant, so this may be a read error. The J gene is TRBJ1-5, the V gene TRBV7-2; 11 bases align to TRBD1. V lost 5 bases and J lost 6; bases outside the gene matches: 9. CDR3 length equals 16 residues. The germline CDR1 and CDR2 sequences are SGHTA and FQGNSA. The CDR3 here is CASSPLDRGLGQPQHF. For the CDR3, the DNA is TGTGCCAGCAGCCCCTTGGACAGGGGGCTGGGTCAGCCCCAGCATTTT.

This clonotype was recorded a few times. This chain connects TRBV29-1 to TRBJ2-7; D is possibly TRBD2 (6 bases). From germline, CDR1 is SQVTM and CDR2 ANQGSEA. V was clipped by 6 bases and J by 4 bases, with 13 bases between them. The CDR3 has 12 residues. As DNA, the CDR3 is TGCAGCGTCCGGGACTTCTATTACGAGCAGTACTTC. Protein sequence: CSVRDFYYEQYF.

The rearrangement links TRBV2 to TRBJ1-5, with D perhaps TRBD1 (5 bases). The CDR3 contains 15 residues. V was trimmed by 7 bases and J by 2 bases, leaving 15 bases between them. The germline V gene encodes CDR1 SNHLY and CDR2 FYNNEI. CDR3: CASTAPGRGNQPQHF. The CDR3 DNA sequence: TGTGCCAGCACCGCCCCAGGGCGCGGCAATCAGCCCCAGCATTTT.

V and J are TRBV28 and TRBJ2-7, with D uncertain. Germline V gene lookup returns CDR1 MDHEN and CDR2 SYDVKM. The CDR3 extends over 14 amino acids. The V and J ends lost 5 bases and 3 bases respectively, with 14 bases between them. The CDR3 reads CASSPQTSNYEQYF. As DNA, the CDR3 is TGTGCCAGCAGTCCACAGACCAGCAACTACGAGCAGTACTTC.